This T cell receptor (beta chain) was captured in a study of T cells in Graves' hyperthyroidism and ophthalmopathy. Graves' hyperthyroidism was deemed stable absent ophthalmopathy progression within 18 months. Using 9.5 to 10 ml of fresh peripheral blood, PBMCs were prepared. The CDR3 regions of TCR beta were amplified from RNA transcripts. First-round RT-PCR with HTBI primers amplified the TCR CDR3 region. TCRdb ran MiXCR on the multiplex PCR reads and lists one entry per CDR3 protein. The sample yields 300,000 to 450,000 distinct CDR3 sequences, 25% seen once. The CDR3 extends over 14 amino acids. Germline CDR1 and CDR2: MDHEN and SYDVKM. The V end lost 2 bases, the J end lost 1 base, and 8 bases lay between the germline ends. This clonotype was seen ten or more times.

The V gene is TRBV28, the J gene TRBJ1-1; D remains unclear. The clonotype comes from a man aged 50 or older with Graves' hyperthyroidism. Source material: blood. The CDR3 DNA follows: TGTGCCAGCAGTTTAGTGACGAGGAACACTGAAGCTTTCTTT. Translating it yields CASSLVTRNTEAFF.